This T cell receptor beta chain was sequenced in a study of CD8 T cells in Susac syndrome. Reverse transcription of roughly 0.5 to 1 ug RNA was carried out with random hexamers. A multiplex approach, immunoSEQ multiplex PCR, amplified TCR beta CDR3 across 54 Vbeta and 13 Jbeta. TCRdb re-called the immunoSEQ multiplex PCR reads through MiXCR, storing one row per CDR3 protein. The sample has 150,000 to 160,000 distinct CDR3 sequences, about 94% seen once; the top ten hold more than 0.2%. Included as multiple sclerosis controls were treatment-naive patients who had stable or active relapsing-remitting disease. It was negative isolation that provided the CD8+ and CD4+ T cells, whereas TEMRA cells were enriched by FACS. The CDR3 loop spans 14 amino acids. Germline CDR1 and CDR2: SQVTM and ANQGSEA. The J segment lost 1 base and the V segment lost 6 bases, leaving 8 bases of the junction unmatched.

The origin of this receptor is a human donor with multiple sclerosis. This rearrangement joins TRBV29-1 to TRBJ1-2; TRBD1 matches at 7 bases. Sequenced material: CD8+ T cells from PBMCs. The CDR3 spells CSVANRGINYGYTF. CDR3 DNA sequence: TGCAGCGTGGCCAACAGGGGCATTAACTATGGCTACACCTTC.